The 22 T cell receptor beta chains below were found in one sample sequenced in a study of OX40 agonist ivuxolimab in advanced cancers. Some clones are missing from TCRdb's copy, which holds only in-frame ones; the method was immunoSEQ multiplex PCR. The sample records 95,000 or so clones, under 85% being singletons. Sequenced here: CD4+ or CD8+ T cells sorted from blood, sampled in a trial of the OX40 agonist ivuxolimab. The source of these receptors is an adult with an advanced solid tumor such as melanoma, head and neck, liver or kidney cancer.

The chain links TRBV6-5 to TRBJ2-7; 10 bases fit TRBD1. The CDR3 sequence is 14 residues long. Germline V gene data show CDR1 as MNHEY and CDR2 as SVGAGI. V lost 5 bases, J lost 7 bases, and 8 bases stayed unmatched. The CDR3 nucleotides are TGTGCCAGCAGTAACCGACAGGGGGCGGAAGAGCAGTACTTC. Residues: CASSNRQGAEEQYF.

The CDR3 DNA is TGTGCCAGTAGTGTCGGACATTCGTACGAGCAGTACTTC. It encodes CASSVGHSYEQYF. J is TRBJ2-7 and V is TRBV19; a weak D match, TRBD1 (5 bases). The germline V gene has CDR1 LNHDA and CDR2 SQIVND (reference sequence). V was trimmed by 5 bases and J by 4 bases, leaving 12 bases between them. This CDR3 has 13 amino acids.

Comments on this clone: The same CDR3 can be traced to other DNA sequences in this sample. This rearrangement joins TRBV11-3 to TRBJ2-3, with D unclear. The CDR3 contains 12 residues. CDR1 is SGHNT and CDR2 is YENEEA in the germline V gene. Trimming removed 1 base at V and 3 bases at J, with 2 bases between. The chain's CDR3 is CASSLGTDTQYF. As DNA, the CDR3 is TGTGCCAGCAGCTTAGGAACAGATACGCAGTATTTT.

V and J are TRBV7-9 and TRBJ2-1; D perhaps matches TRBD1 (6 bases). The CDR3 runs 15 residues. V was trimmed by 4 bases and J by 0 bases, leaving 10 bases between them. Per the germline V gene, CDR1 is SEHNR and CDR2 is FQNEAQ (reference sequence). CDR3 sequence: CASSYAQGSYNEQFF. The CDR3 coding sequence is TGTGCCAGCAGCTACGCACAGGGCTCCTACAATGAGCAGTTCTTC.

V usage is TRBV5-1 and J usage is TRBJ1-1; 7 bases align to TRBD1. The V segment lost 3 bases and the J segment 1 base; nucleotides outside the gene matches: 6. The CDR3 sequence is 15 residues long. Germline V lookup: CDR1 SGHRS, CDR2 YFSETQ. CDR3 sequence reads: CASSWVTGENTEAFF. DNA for the CDR3: TGCGCCAGCAGCTGGGTTACAGGGGAGAACACTGAAGCTTTCTTT.

The count of this clone is one. This chain joins TRBV28 and TRBJ1-2; D remains ambiguous. V gave up 7 bases and J gave up 0 bases, with 15 bases separating them. The germline gives CDR1 MDHEN, CDR2 SYDVKM. The CDR3 contains 15 residues. The CDR3 region is CASTTRRVTNYGYTF. In DNA, the CDR3 is TGTGCCAGCACTACAAGAAGAGTAACTAACTATGGCTACACCTTC.

The chain uses TRBV7-9 and TRBJ2-7, with 8 positions matching TRBD1. The CDR3 totals 13 residues. Germline V CDR1 and CDR2: SEHNR, FQNEAQ (reference sequence). V lost 6 bases to trimming and J lost 6 bases; unmatched junction nucleotides: 7. CDR3 residues: CASSTGQGFEQYF. The CDR3 DNA reads as TGTGCCAGCAGTACCGGACAGGGCTTCGAGCAGTACTTC.

The chain recombines TRBV7-9 with TRBJ1-4; TRBD1 aligns across 7 bases. Germline values: CDR1 SEHNR, CDR2 FQNEAQ (reference sequence). V was clipped by 1 base and J by 8 bases; unmatched bases: 4. This CDR3 has 14 amino acids. The CDR3 spells CASSLDRGGEKLFF. The CDR3, as DNA: TGTGCCAGCAGCTTAGACAGGGGTGGCGAAAAACTGTTTTTT.

The chain couples TRBV10-2 to TRBJ1-2; 10 bases fit TRBD1. The CDR3 length is 15 residues. CDR1 WSHSY and CDR2 SAAADI come from the germline V gene. After removal of 7 bases from V and 0 bases from J, the junction contained 5 bases not matched to a gene. CDR3 sequence reads: CASTWGQGTNYGYTF. The CDR3 coding sequence is TGCGCCAGCACCTGGGGACAGGGGACTAACTATGGCTACACCTTC.

V usage is TRBV6-1 and J usage is TRBJ2-1; tentatively, D is TRBD1 (5 bases). Germline CDR1 reads MNHNS; CDR2 reads SASEGT. Trimming took off 6 bases at V and 6 bases at J, with 12 bases between the two ends. The CDR3 contains 13 residues. CDR3 DNA: TGTGCCAGCAGGGGTGGGGCCGGCAATGAGCAGTTCTTC. Its translation: CASRGGAGNEQFF.

The genes are TRBV5-4 and TRBJ2-3; perhaps TRBD1 as D (5 bases). V was shortened by 3 bases and J by 4 bases, with 18 bases between the two germline ends. Germline-derived CDR1 and CDR2 are SGHNT and YYREEE (reference sequence). The CDR3 runs 16 residues. In nucleotides, the CDR3 is TGTGCCAGCAGCTCGAAGAGCTACAGGTATCCAGATACGCAGTATTTT. Translating gives CASSSKSYRYPDTQYF.

The chain has TRBV5-1 and TRBJ2-1; D possibly corresponds to TRBD2 (6 bases). V was cut by 2 bases and J by 0 bases, with 9 bases left in between. The germline CDR1 and CDR2 sequences are SGHRS and YFSETQ. The CDR3 spans 15 residues. The CDR3 DNA sequence: TGCGCCAGCAGCTTTAGCGGAGACTCCTACAATGAGCAGTTCTTC. Protein sequence: CASSFSGDSYNEQFF.

The chain combines TRBV30 with TRBJ2-5; D remains unclear. TRBJ2-7 matches the DNA end more closely, so the J call is doubtful. The germline V gene encodes CDR1 GTSNPN and CDR2 SVGIG (reference sequence). This CDR3 spans 15 amino acids. This CDR3 is CAWTKGLSLSYEQYF. The DNA of the CDR3 is TGTGCCTGGACCAAAGGCTTGTCTCTCTCCTACGAGCAGTACTTC.

V gene TRBV11-2 combines with J gene TRBJ2-5; D ambiguous. V was cut by 5 bases and J by 4 bases, with 11 bases left in between. The CDR3 spans 13 residues. The germline V gene encodes CDR1 SGHAT and CDR2 FQNNGV. The CDR3, as DNA: TGTGCCAGCAGCCCCATGGGTCGAGAGACCCAGTACTTC. Its protein product is CASSPMGRETQYF. Full variable domain (remainder filled in from reference TRBV11-2 and TRBJ2-5): EAGVAQSPRYKIIEKRQSVAFWCNPISGHATLYWYQQILGQGPKLLIQFQNNGVVDDSQLPKDRFSAERLKGVDSTLKIQPAKLEDSAVYLCASSPMGRETQYFGPGTRLLVL.

This clone was counted only a few times. The chain combines TRBV13 with TRBJ2-7; 7 bases are shared with TRBD2. The CDR3 spans 15 residues. V trimming: 5 bases; J trimming: 2 bases; junction bases outside the gene matches: 9. From germline, CDR1 is PRHDT and CDR2 FYEKMQ (reference sequence). Here the CDR3 DNA reads TGTGCCAGCAGCACCCTAGCGGAGCGAACCTACGAGCAGTACTTC. Its translation is CASSTLAERTYEQYF.

The CDR3, as DNA: TGTGCCAGCAGCTCAAGACAGGCCCACTCCTACAATGAGCAGTTCTTC. This codes for CASSSRQAHSYNEQFF. The chain uses TRBV13 and TRBJ2-1; TRBD1 is a possible D gene (6 bases). The CDR3 is made up of 16 amino acids. The V and J ends lost 4 bases and 0 bases respectively, with 13 bases between them. Germline V gene sequence: CDR1 PRHDT, CDR2 FYEKMQ (reference sequence).

The chain is built from TRBV28 and TRBJ2-1; possibly TRBD1 or TRBD2 for D (6 bases each). V was shortened by 7 bases and J by 6 bases, with 16 bases between the two germline ends. CDR3 length: 14 residues. The germline V gene encodes CDR1 MDHEN and CDR2 SYDVKM. Here the CDR3 reads CASKGGGQLNEQFF. The CDR3 nucleotides are TGTGCCAGCAAAGGTGGGGGGCAGCTCAATGAGCAGTTCTTC.

For the CDR3, the DNA is TGTGCCAGCAGCTTACAGGGGGGCGCTGAAGCTTTCTTT. It is translated as CASSLQGGAEAFF. The rearrangement links TRBV11-2 to TRBJ1-1; 7 positions match TRBD1. Germline loops: CDR1 SGHAT, CDR2 FQNNGV. V lost 2 bases to trimming and J lost 6 bases; unmatched junction nucleotides: 3. The CDR3 contains 13 residues.

This clone has just one count. The V gene is TRBV21-1, the J gene TRBJ1-5; the table's D gene call, TRBD1, was not cross checked with the DNA. TRBV21-1 is a recognized pseudogene. This CDR3 has 14 residues. CDR3 in amino acids: CASRTGVRNQPQHF. The CDR3 bases are TGTGCCAGCAGGACAGGGGTTCGCAATCAGCCCCAGCATTTT.

The chain combines TRBV28 with TRBJ2-1; the D is unclear. This CDR3 region has 14 residues. The ends were cut back, 3 bases at V and 7 bases at J, with 13 bases in the middle. Germline lookup yields CDR1 MDHEN and CDR2 SYDVKM. The CDR3 DNA is TGTGCCAGCAGTTTGGTCGTGGGAACTAATGAGCAGTTCTTC. This translates into CASSLVVGTNEQFF.

The CDR3 sequence: CASSLGTSNEQFF. The CDR3 region has the DNA TGCGCCAGCAGCTTGGGAACCTCCAATGAGCAGTTCTTC. The chain has TRBV5-1 and TRBJ2-1; D unclear. The ends were cut back, 0 bases at V and 6 bases at J, with 7 bases in the middle. CDR1 SGHRS and CDR2 YFSETQ come from the germline V gene. The CDR3 is 13 amino acids.

The chain is built from TRBV23-1 and TRBJ2-3, with D unclear. TRBV23-1 is an open reading frame whose function is uncertain. Trimming removed 7 bases at V and 2 bases at J, with 10 bases between. The CDR3 runs 13 residues. The CDR3 reads CASNPRATDTQYF. Written as DNA, the CDR3 is TGCGCCAGCAACCCTCGGGCCACAGATACGCAGTATTTT.